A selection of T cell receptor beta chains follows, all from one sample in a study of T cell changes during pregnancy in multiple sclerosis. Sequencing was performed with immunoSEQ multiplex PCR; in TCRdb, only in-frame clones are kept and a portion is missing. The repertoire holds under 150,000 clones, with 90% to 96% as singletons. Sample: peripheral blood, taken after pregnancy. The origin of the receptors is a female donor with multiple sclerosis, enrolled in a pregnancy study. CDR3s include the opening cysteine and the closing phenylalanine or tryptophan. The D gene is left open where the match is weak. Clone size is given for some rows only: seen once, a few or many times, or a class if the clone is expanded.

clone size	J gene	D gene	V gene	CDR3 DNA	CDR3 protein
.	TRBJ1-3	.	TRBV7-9	TGTGCCAGCAGCTCAAACCAGGGAAGCTCTGGAAACACCATATATTTT	CASSSNQGSSGNTIYF
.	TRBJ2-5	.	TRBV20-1	TGCAGTGCTAGAATCGGGGAGACCCAGTACTTC	CSARIGETQYF
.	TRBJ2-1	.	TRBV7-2	TGTGCCAGCAGCTCAGTAGGGCTAGCAGTCTACAATGAGCAGTTCTTC	CASSSVGLAVYNEQFF
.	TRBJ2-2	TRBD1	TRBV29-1	TGCAGCGTTCCGCGAATTCCGGGACAGGGGGCGAAAAGCTTCACCGGGGAGCTGTTTTTT	CSVPRIPGQGAKSFTGELFF
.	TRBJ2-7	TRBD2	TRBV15	TGTGCCACCAGCAGCGGTTTTCCCGGACTAGCGGGATACGAGCAGTACTTC	CATSSGFPGLAGYEQYF
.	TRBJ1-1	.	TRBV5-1	TGCGCCAGCAGCTTGAGACAAGCAGGCACTGAAGCTTTCTTT	CASSLRQAGTEAFF
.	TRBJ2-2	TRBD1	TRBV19	TGTGCCAGTAAGACAGGGGGCACCGGGGAGCTGTTTTTT	CASKTGGTGELFF
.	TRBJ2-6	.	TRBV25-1	TGTGCCAGCAGACGGACTAAAGTCCTTGGGGCCAACGTCCTGACTTTC	CASRRTKVLGANVLTF
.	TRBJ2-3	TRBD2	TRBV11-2	TGTGCCAGCAGATCGACTAGCGGGAGGGGGGGAGATACGCAGTATTTT	CASRSTSGRGGDTQYF
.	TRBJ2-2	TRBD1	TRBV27	TGTGCCAGCAGACTCGACAGGGTTCAGAACACCGGGGAGCTGTTTTTT	CASRLDRVQNTGELFF
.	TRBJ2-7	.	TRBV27	TGTGCCAGCTCCCTGGACTCCAAGTACGAGCAGTACTTC	CASSLDSKYEQYF
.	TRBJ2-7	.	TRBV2	TGTGCCAGCAGCCTCAGTTACGAGCAGTACTTC	CASSLSYEQYF
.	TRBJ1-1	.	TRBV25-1	TGTGCCAGCAGTGAACACGGAGGGCACACTGAAGCTTTCTTT	CASSEHGGHTEAFF
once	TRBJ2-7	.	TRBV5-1	TGCGCCAGCAGCCACGCCACAGCTTACGAGCAGTACTTC	CASSHATAYEQYF
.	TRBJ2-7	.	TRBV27	TGTGCCAGCAGTTTTAGAGGGTACGAGCAGTACTTC	CASSFRGYEQYF
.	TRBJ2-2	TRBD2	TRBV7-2	TGTGCCAGCAGCTTTCAGCGGGGAGACACCGGGGAGCTGTTTTTT	CASSFQRGDTGELFF
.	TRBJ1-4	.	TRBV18	TGTGCCAGCTCACCACCGGGTGGGGGCAATGAAAAACTGTTTTTT	CASSPPGGGNEKLFF
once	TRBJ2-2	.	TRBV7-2	TGTGCCAGCAGCTCACAGGCGAACACCGGGGAGCTGTTTTTT	CASSSQANTGELFF
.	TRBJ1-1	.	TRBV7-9	TGTGCCAGCAGCCCCCGGGGGGGAGGCACTGAAGCTTTCTTT	CASSPRGGGTEAFF
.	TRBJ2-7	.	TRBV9	TGTGCCAGCAGCGTAGCTCTATCGGCGGGGGCCGAGCAGTACTTC	CASSVALSAGAEQYF
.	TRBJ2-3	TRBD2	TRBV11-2	TGTGCCAGCAGCCATTGGACTAGCGGGAAGACAGATACGCAGTATTTT	CASSHWTSGKTDTQYF
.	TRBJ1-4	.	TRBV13	TGTGCCAGCAGCTTGGGAGCACCCGAAAAACTGTTTTTT	CASSLGAPEKLFF
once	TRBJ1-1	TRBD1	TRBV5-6	TGTGCCAGCAGCCCGTTTACTCTGGGACAGGGTCAGGGAGCTTTCTTT	CASSPFTLGQGQGAFF
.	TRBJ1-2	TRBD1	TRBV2	TGTGCCAGCAGCGCTTTAGGACAGGTGATTTCGTGGGGCTACACCTTC	CASSALGQVISWGYTF
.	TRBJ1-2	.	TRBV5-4	TGTGCCAGCAGCTTAGGAGTCTATGCCCCATATGGCTACACCTTC	CASSLGVYAPYGYTF
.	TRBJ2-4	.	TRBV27	TGTGCCAGCAGTCAGAAAGACAGGGCCAAAAACATTCAGTACTTC	CASSQKDRAKNIQYF
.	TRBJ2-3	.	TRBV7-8	TGTGCCAGCAGCTTTGTTGGGAGAGGCGTCGGGGATACGCAGTATTTT	CASSFVGRGVGDTQYF
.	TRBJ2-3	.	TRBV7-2	TGTGCCAGCAGCTTAGATCAGGCTAGCGAGGCGCAGTATTTT	CASSLDQASEAQYF
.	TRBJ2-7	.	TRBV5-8	TGTGCCAGTACTCCCGCGTACGAGCAGTACTTC	CASTPAYEQYF
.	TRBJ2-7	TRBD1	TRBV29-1	TGCAGCGTTGAAACAGGGGGCCAAAACGAGCAGTACTTC	CSVETGGQNEQYF
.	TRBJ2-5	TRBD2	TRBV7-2	TGTGCCAGCAGCCCCCCCGGACTAGCGGGGGAGACCCAGTACTTC	CASSPPGLAGETQYF
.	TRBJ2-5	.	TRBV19	TGTGCCAGTGGTAGGGGGGGGGAGACCCAGTACTTC	CASGRGGETQYF
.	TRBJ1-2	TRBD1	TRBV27	TGTGCCAGCAGGACAGGGGCGCGGGGCTACACCTTC	CASRTGARGYTF
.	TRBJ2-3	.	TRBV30	TGTGCCTGGAGTGGCGGAACAGATACGCAGTATTTT	CAWSGGTDTQYF
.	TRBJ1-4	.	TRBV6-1	TGTGCCAGCAGTGGCTCTTATGGGGGCCCGGGTAAGGAAAAACTGTTTTTT	CASSGSYGGPGKEKLFF
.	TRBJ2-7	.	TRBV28	TGTGCCAGCTCCGCCCAGATAGCGTCCCACTACGAGCAGTACTTC	CASSAQIASHYEQYF
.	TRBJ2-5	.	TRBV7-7	TGTGCTAGCAGCTTAGTGGCAGGAAACCAAGAGACCCAGTACTTC	CASSLVAGNQETQYF
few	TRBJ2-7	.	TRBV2	TGTGCCAGCATTTTGCGGGATACGGGCGAGCAGTACTTC	CASILRDTGEQYF
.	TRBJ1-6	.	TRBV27	TGTGCCAGCAGTCCCTCCCCGACAGTGGGTTTTGATTCACCCCTCCACTTT	CASSPSPTVGFDSPLHF
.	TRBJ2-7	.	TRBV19	TGTGCCAGTAGTACCCTCGGGGGACCGAAGTACTTC	CASSTLGGPKYF
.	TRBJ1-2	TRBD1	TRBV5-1	TGCGCCAGCAGCCGGGACAGGGAAAACTATGGCTACACCTTC	CASSRDRENYGYTF
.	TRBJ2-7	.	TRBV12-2	TGTGCAAGTCGCTTATCGCCTAGCGGCTACGAGCAGTACTTC	CASRLSPSGYEQYF
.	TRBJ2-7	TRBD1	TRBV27	TGTGCCAGCAGCCCACAGGGGTCCCTTGGGGAGCAGTACTTC	CASSPQGSLGEQYF
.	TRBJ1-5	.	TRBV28	TGTGCCAGCACACGGGGTCCCCCAGCGGGGGCAGGGCAGCCCCAGCATTTT	CASTRGPPAGAGQPQHF
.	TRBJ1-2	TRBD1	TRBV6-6	TGTGCCAGCAGTTACCACAGGGGGCGCGACTATGGCTACACCTTC	CASSYHRGRDYGYTF
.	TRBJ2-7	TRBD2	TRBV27	TGTGCCAGCACCTGGACTAGCGGACCCTACGAGCAGTACTTC	CASTWTSGPYEQYF
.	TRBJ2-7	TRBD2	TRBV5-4	TGTGCCAGCAGCCGGACTAGCGGGAGCTACGAGCAGTACTTC	CASSRTSGSYEQYF
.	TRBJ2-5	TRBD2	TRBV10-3	TGTGCCATCAGTGAGTCAGGGACTAGCGACTACCAAGAGACCCAGTACTTC	CAISESGTSDYQETQYF
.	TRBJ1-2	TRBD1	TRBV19	TGTGCCAGTAGTTCTACCTCGGGGACAGGACTATCCTATGGCTACACCTTC	CASSSTSGTGLSYGYTF
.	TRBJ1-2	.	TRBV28	TGTGCCAGCACCCTCGTTGACGCGGCAGCACGGTTTGGCTACACCTTC	CASTLVDAAARFGYTF